The 26 T cell receptor beta chains given below trace back to one sample, sequenced in a study of cytomegalovirus exposure and HLA in healthy donors. PCR primers comprised 60 Vbeta and 13 Jbeta primers. Libraries were prepared by immunoSEQ multiplex PCR; TCRdb keeps only in-frame clonotypes and omits some of them. Among tens of thousands of clones, around 86% were seen once, and the ten largest hold about 11%. The sequencing input was PBMCs. All receptors come from a female donor in good health and CMV-seronegative.

Only one count was recorded for this clone. At one end, the junction sequence differs from germline, possibly due to a read error. The rearrangement joins TRBV7-7 to TRBJ2-1, with D unresolved. The CDR3 covers 14 residues. Looked up from germline, CDR1 is SSHAT and CDR2 is FNYEAQ (reference sequence). CDR3 bases: TGTGCTAGCAGCCCTTGGGCCGGATCAAATGAGCAGTTCTTC. It yields the protein CASSPWAGSNEQFF.

The chain uses TRBV6-5 and TRBJ2-1, with D perhaps matching TRBD1 (6 bases). The V and J ends lost 6 bases and 8 bases respectively, with 14 bases between them. In germline, CDR1 is MNHEY, CDR2 SVGAGI. CDR3 length equals 13 residues. As DNA, the CDR3 is TGTGCCAGCAGCCTACAGGGCGGAGATGAGCAGTTCTTC. Translated, it gives CASSLQGGDEQFF.

The chain employs TRBV7-9 and TRBJ2-1; 12 bases map to TRBD2. Germline V lookup: CDR1 SEHNR, CDR2 FQNEAQ (reference sequence). V was clipped by 5 bases and J by 8 bases; unmatched bases: 7. This CDR3 contains 15 residues. CDR3: CASSGLAGQLDEQFF. In DNA form, the CDR3 reads TGTGCCAGCAGCGGACTAGCGGGGCAACTGGATGAGCAGTTCTTC. The variable domain in full, completed from reference TRBV7-9 and TRBJ2-1, reads DTGVSQNPRHKITKRGQNVTFRCDPISEHNRLYWYRQTLGQGPEFLTYFQNEAQLEKSRLLSDRFSAERPKGSFSTLEIQRTEQGDSAMYLCASSGLAGQLDEQFFGPGTRLTVL.

Comments on this clone: Compared with germline, one end of the junction differs, possibly owing to a read error. This chain links TRBV7-9 with TRBJ1-1, with D hard to call. Germline assignment: CDR1 SEHNR and CDR2 FQNEAQ (reference sequence). This CDR3 is 10 amino acids long. The CDR3 DNA reads TGTTCCAGCAGCTCATTTGAAGCTTTCTTT. It encodes CSSSSFEAFF.

The chain couples TRBV29-1 to TRBJ1-1; 11 nucleotides match TRBD1. The CDR3 covers 14 residues. In germline, CDR1 is SQVTM, CDR2 ANQGSEA. The V segment lost 7 bases and the J segment 5 bases; nucleotides outside the gene matches: 9. The CDR3 DNA reads as TGCAGCGCCTTGCATGGGACAGGGGGGACTGAAGCTTTCTTT. It is translated as CSALHGTGGTEAFF.

This chain uses TRBV4-2 with TRBJ2-7, with a weak D call TRBD1 (6 bases). CDR3 length: 17 residues. V was cut by 4 bases and J by 0 bases, with 19 bases left in between. Looked up from germline, CDR1 is LGHNA and CDR2 is YNFKEQ. CDR3 in DNA: TGTGCCAGCAGCCCTTGGGGCTGGGGGCCAATCTCCTACGAGCAGTACTTC. Its protein product is CASSPWGWGPISYEQYF.

The rearrangement joins TRBV4-1 to TRBJ2-7, with a tentative D call TRBD1 (5 bases). This CDR3 is built from 13 residues. Trimming left V 4 bases short and J 5 bases short, with 12 bases between. Germline CDR1 and CDR2: MGHRA and YSYEKL. CDR3 coding DNA: TGCGCCAGCAGCCGAAAGGACAATGACGAGCAGTACTTC. This sequence encodes CASSRKDNDEQYF.

The table lists this clone with a count of one. This sequence joins TRBV27 and TRBJ2-7; 7 positions agree with TRBD1. The CDR3 loop spans 14 amino acids. Germline loops: CDR1 MNHEY, CDR2 SMNVEV (reference sequence). V gave up 5 bases and J gave up 3 bases; unmatched junction bases: 7. Here the CDR3 reads CASSLQGVGYEQYF. CDR3 nucleotides: TGTGCCAGCAGTCTCCAGGGGGTGGGCTACGAGCAGTACTTC.

This chain connects TRBV5-4 to TRBJ2-1; 9 bases map to TRBD2. Trimming at V came to 4 bases and at J to 7 bases, leaving 9 bases not matched to a gene. The CDR3 spans 15 residues. Germline assignment: CDR1 SGHNT and CDR2 YYREEE (reference sequence). In DNA, the CDR3 is TGTGCCAGCAGCGCTATAGCGGGGGAGGGAAATGAGCAGTTCTTC. Protein: CASSAIAGEGNEQFF.

This sequence joins TRBV11-2 and TRBJ1-1; TRBD1 agrees at 7 bases. Trimming cost V 2 bases and J 5 bases; bases outside gene matches: 11. This CDR3 comprises 16 residues. Germline V lookup: CDR1 SGHAT, CDR2 FQNNGV. CDR3 residues: CASSLSQTTGETEAFF. CDR3 DNA: TGTGCCAGCAGCTTATCCCAGACTACAGGGGAGACTGAAGCTTTCTTT.

The chain recombines TRBV2 with TRBJ1-2, with D tentatively TRBD1 (6 bases). The V gene lost 2 bases and the J gene lost 10 bases, with 17 bases spanning the gap. CDR1 and CDR2 (germline): SNHLY, FYNNEI. CDR3 size: 14 residues. In nucleotides, the CDR3 is TGTGCCAGCAGTGAAAGGAGACAGGCCGTCATCTACACCTTC. It yields the protein CASSERRQAVIYTF.

The genes are TRBV2 and TRBJ2-1; 11 bases align to TRBD2. The trim removed 6 bases at V and 5 bases at J, leaving 6 bases unmatched. The CDR3 is 15 amino acids. Germline assignment: CDR1 SNHLY and CDR2 FYNNEI. CDR3 amino acids: CASRGLAGGHNEQFF. The DNA of the CDR3 is TGTGCCAGCAGGGGGCTAGCGGGAGGACACAATGAGCAGTTCTTC. Supplemented by reference TRBV2 and TRBJ2-1, the full variable domain reads EPEVTQTPSHQVTQMGQEVILRCVPISNHLYFYWYRQILGQKVEFLVSFYNNEISEKSEIFDDQFSVERPDGSNFTLKIRSTKLEDSAMYFCASRGLAGGHNEQFFGPGTRLTVL.

The J gene is TRBJ2-6, the V gene TRBV5-1, with D tentatively TRBD2 (5 bases). Trimming removed 6 bases at V and 2 bases at J, with 12 bases between. Germline lookup yields CDR1 SGHRS and CDR2 YFSETQ. The length of the CDR3 is 15 residues. The CDR3 bases are TGCGCCAGCACCGAGGGTGGTACTGGGGCCAACGTCCTGACTTTC. It specifies CASTEGGTGANVLTF.

Comments on this clone: An end of the junction does not agree with germline; a read error may underlie this. The V gene is TRBV5-1, the J gene TRBJ2-2; a weak D match, TRBD2 (6 bases). The CDR3 extends over 15 amino acids. CDR1 SGHRS and CDR2 YFSETQ come from the germline V gene. CDR3 sequence: CVSSSGAGNTGELFF. In nucleotides, the CDR3 is TGCGTCAGCAGCTCGGGAGCGGGGAACACCGGGGAGCTGTTTTTT. Combining the CDR3 with reference TRBV5-1 and TRBJ2-2 gives the whole variable domain KAGVTQTPRYLIKTRGQQVTLSCSPISGHRSVSWYQQTPGQGLQFLFEYFSETQRNKGNFPGRFSGRQFSNSRSEMNVSTLELGDSALYLCVSSSGAGNTGELFFGEGSRLTVL.

V gene TRBV7-2 combines with J gene TRBJ2-5; tentatively, D is TRBD2 (5 bases). Germline loops: CDR1 SGHTA, CDR2 FQGNSA. The V gene lost 4 bases and the J gene lost 9 bases, with 15 bases spanning the gap. The CDR3 has 13 residues. In DNA, the CDR3 is TGTGCCAGCAGCTCCAGCCCCAACGGGGCCCAGTACTTC. Its protein is CASSSSPNGAQYF. The full variable domain, rest sourced from reference TRBV7-2 and TRBJ2-5, is GAGVSQSPSNKVTEKGKDVELRCDPISGHTALYWYRQSLGQGLEFLIYFQGNSAPDKSGLPSDRFSAERTGGSVSTLTIQRTQQEDSAVYLCASSSSPNGAQYFGPGTRLLVL.

This chain connects TRBV9 to TRBJ2-5; tentatively, D is TRBD2 (5 bases). CDR1 is SGDLS and CDR2 is YYNGEE in the germline V gene. Deletions cut 4 bases from V and 5 bases from J, with 18 bases between. The CDR3 has 15 residues. The chain's CDR3 is CASSPPRGGWETQYF. CDR3 DNA: TGTGCCAGCAGCCCTCCTCGTGGCGGGTGGGAGACCCAGTACTTC.

In this sample, this clone turned up a few times. V gene TRBV6-1 combines with J gene TRBJ2-3, with 8 bases lining up with TRBD1. The CDR3 totals 12 residues. With V trimmed by 4 bases and J by 6 bases, 0 bases remained unmatched. Germline CDR1 MNHNS, CDR2 SASEGT. As DNA, the CDR3 is TGTGCCAGCAGTGGACAGGGGGATACGCAGTATTTT. Translated: CASSGQGDTQYF.

This sequence joins TRBV14 and TRBJ2-7; 15 nucleotides match TRBD2. There are 22 residues in the CDR3. Trimming at V came to 4 bases and at J to 0 bases, leaving 19 bases not matched to a gene. The germline V gene has CDR1 SGHDN and CDR2 FVKESK. CDR3 in DNA: TGTGCCAGCAGCCGAGCGGACATCCTAGGACTAGCGGGAGGGAGCCCCTCCTACGAGCAGTACTTC. Protein sequence: CASSRADILGLAGGSPSYEQYF.

The genes are TRBV2 and TRBJ1-2, with 9 bases identical to TRBD1. The CDR3 is 13 residues long. J was trimmed by 8 bases and V by 7 bases; bases with no gene match: 8. Germline CDR1 and CDR2: SNHLY and FYNNEI. The CDR3 loop reads CASNGQGHGGYTF. The CDR3 bases are TGTGCCAGCAATGGACAGGGGCACGGAGGCTACACCTTC. The whole variable domain, filled in from reference TRBV2 and TRBJ1-2, reads EPEVTQTPSHQVTQMGQEVILRCVPISNHLYFYWYRQILGQKVEFLVSFYNNEISEKSEIFDDQFSVERPDGSNFTLKIRSTKLEDSAMYFCASNGQGHGGYTFGSGTRLTVV.

The V call is TRBV7-3, the J call TRBJ2-1; 12 bases fit TRBD2. Germline V gives CDR1 SGHTA, CDR2 FQGTGA. The CDR3 spans 14 residues. After removal of 3 bases from V and 7 bases from J, the junction contained 1 base not matched to a gene. CDR3: CASSFGTSGNEQFF. CDR3 in DNA: TGTGCCAGCAGCTTCGGGACTAGCGGGAATGAGCAGTTCTTC.

The J gene is TRBJ2-2, the V gene TRBV5-1; 8 bases match TRBD1. The CDR3 loop spans 14 amino acids. With 3 bases clipped from V and 7 bases from J, the junction kept 5 bases outside the gene matches. Germline V gene lookup returns CDR1 SGHRS and CDR2 YFSETQ. For the CDR3, the DNA is TGCGCCAGCAGCTCGGGACAGGTCCTCGGGGAGCTGTTTTTT. It translates to CASSSGQVLGELFF.

This sequence joins TRBV19 and TRBJ2-3; 9 bases are shared with TRBD2. Trimming removed 11 bases from V and 4 bases from J; junction bases left unmatched: 7. This CDR3 comprises 13 residues. CDR1 and CDR2 from the germline V gene are LNHDA and SQIVND (reference sequence). In DNA, the CDR3 is TGTGCCTCTGCGGGGGGGCTCCCAGATACGCAGTATTTT. Translation: CASAGGLPDTQYF.

This sequence joins TRBV6-5 and TRBJ1-1, with unresolved D. The CDR3 is made up of 14 amino acids. V lost 0 bases and J lost 1, with 6 bases in between. Germline CDR1 reads MNHEY; CDR2 reads SVGAGI. In nucleotides, the CDR3 is TGTGCCAGCAGTTACTCGGGAGGGAACACTGAAGCTTTCTTT. Amino acids: CASSYSGGNTEAFF.

The CDR3 loop reads CASSLGGTGAYEQYF. The CDR3 nucleotides read TGTGCCAGCAGCTTAGGTGGGACAGGGGCCTACGAGCAGTACTTC. The V call is TRBV7-9, the J call TRBJ2-5, with TRBD1 matching 10 bases. With the DNA end fitting TRBJ2-7 better, the J assignment may be wrong. In germline, CDR1 is SEHNR, CDR2 FQNEAQ (reference sequence). The CDR3 covers 15 residues.

This chain joins TRBV19 and TRBJ1-4, with D tentatively TRBD1 (5 bases). Trimming left V 6 bases short and J 6 bases short, with 11 bases between. CDR3 length: 13 residues. Germline V gene lookup returns CDR1 LNHDA and CDR2 SQIVND (reference sequence). CDR3 protein: CASRRDADEKLFF. DNA of the CDR3: TGTGCCAGTAGGCGGGACGCGGATGAAAAACTGTTTTTT.

This clone has just a few counts. J is TRBJ2-5 and V is TRBV29-1; 7 bases fit TRBD2. The CDR3 length is 14 residues. V was pared by 3 bases and J by 4 bases, with 8 bases of the junction left unmatched. CDR1 and CDR2 (germline): SQVTM, ANQGSEA. CDR3 DNA sequence: TGCAGCGTTGAGAGCGGGAATGGTCGAGAGACCCAGTACTTC. Its translation is CSVESGNGRETQYF.